The source of this T cell receptor (beta chain) is a study of control samples from healthy donors and cancer patients. Germline-derived CDR1 and CDR2 are SGHAT and FQNNGV. V lost 2 bases and J 7 bases, leaving 15 bases between the germline ends. The length of the CDR3 is 16 residues. Data came from immunoSEQ multiplex PCR; TCRdb stores just in-frame clones and leaves some out. The table shows approximately 60,000 clones, with about nine tenths occurring only once. The sequence was obtained from a woman aged 45-59 years with colorectal cancer. V gene TRBV11-2 combines with J gene TRBJ1-6; no reliable D call. The sequenced sample consisted of PBMCs. CDR3 coding DNA: TGTGCCAGCAGCTTACAACCGGGATCGTTGAATTCACCCCTCCACTTT. Amino acids: CASSLQPGSLNSPLHF.